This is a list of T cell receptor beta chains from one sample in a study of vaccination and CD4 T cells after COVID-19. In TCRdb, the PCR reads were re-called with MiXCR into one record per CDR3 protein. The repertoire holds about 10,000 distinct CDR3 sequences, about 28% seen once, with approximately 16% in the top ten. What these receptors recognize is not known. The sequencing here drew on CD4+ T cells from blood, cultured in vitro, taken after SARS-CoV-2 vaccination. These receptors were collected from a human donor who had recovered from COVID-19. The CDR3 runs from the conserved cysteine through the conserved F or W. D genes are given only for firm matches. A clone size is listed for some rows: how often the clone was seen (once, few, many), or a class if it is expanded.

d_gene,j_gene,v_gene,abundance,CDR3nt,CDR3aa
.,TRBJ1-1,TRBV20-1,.,TGCAGCCACCTCGGGAACACTGAAGCTTTCTTT,CSHLGNTEAFF
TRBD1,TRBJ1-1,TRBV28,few,TGTGCCAGCAGGGAGGGACAGGGACGGCACACTGAAGCTTTCTTT,CASREGQGRHTEAFF
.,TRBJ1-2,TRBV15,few,TGTGCCACCAGCAGAGAGGGTTTACATGGCTACACCTTC,CATSREGLHGYTF
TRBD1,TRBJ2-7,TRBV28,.,TGTGCCAGCAGCCCAGGGGGCCCCTACGAGCAGTACTTC,CASSPGGPYEQYF
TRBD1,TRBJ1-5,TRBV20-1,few,TGCAGTGCCCCTGGACAGGGGGGGCCGGGGCCCCAGCATTTT,CSAPGQGGPGPQHF
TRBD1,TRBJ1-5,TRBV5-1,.,TGCGCCAGCAGACAGGGGAATAATCAGCCCCAGCATTTT,CASRQGNNQPQHF
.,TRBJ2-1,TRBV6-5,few,TGTGCCAGCAGTTACGGGGGTCCCTCCGGTTATGAGCAGTTCTTC,CASSYGGPSGYEQFF
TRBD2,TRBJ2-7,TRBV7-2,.,TGTGCCAGCAGCTCTAGCGGGGAAAGCTCCTACGAGCAGTACTTC,CASSSSGESSYEQYF
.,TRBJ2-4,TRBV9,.,TGTGCCAGCACCCTTTTGGTGGAAAACATTCAGTACTTC,CASTLLVENIQYF
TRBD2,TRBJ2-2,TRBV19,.,TGTGCCAGTAGTATAGTAGGGATTAGCGGGAGACTGACCGGGGAGCTGTTTTTT,CASSIVGISGRLTGELFF
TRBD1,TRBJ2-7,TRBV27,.,TGTGCCCTAACCCCTTGGACAGGGGTTCTTTGCGAGCAGTACTTC,CALTPWTGVLCEQYF
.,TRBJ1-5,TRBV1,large,TGCACCAGCAGCCAAGAAGGGGGGGCAGGTAGCAATCAGCCCCAGCATTTT,CTSSQEGGAGSNQPQHF
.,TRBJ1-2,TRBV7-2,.,TGTGCCAGCAGCTTAGCGTTCGGGGGCTACACCTTC,CASSLAFGGYTF
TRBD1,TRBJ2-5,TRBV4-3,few,TGCGCCAGCAGCCAGACAGGGGGCTCGGCGGAGACCCAGTACTTC,CASSQTGGSAETQYF
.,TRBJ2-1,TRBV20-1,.,TGCAGTGCAGAATTGACGGATTACAATGAGCAGTTCTTC,CSAELTDYNEQFF
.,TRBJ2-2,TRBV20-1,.,TGCAGTGCTAGAGAGCTAATCACCGGGGAGCTGTTTTTT,CSARELITGELFF
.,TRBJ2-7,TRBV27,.,TGTGCCAGCAGTACAAACCGGGACACCTCCTACGAGCAGTACTTC,CASSTNRDTSYEQYF
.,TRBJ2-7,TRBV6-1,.,TGTGCCAGCAGCGACGGCCTGAGCTACGAGCAGTACTTC,CASSDGLSYEQYF
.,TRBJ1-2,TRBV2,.,TGTGCCAGCGCTACCGACACAGCCTATGGCTACACCTTC,CASATDTAYGYTF
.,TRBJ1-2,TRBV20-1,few,TGCAGTGCTAGAGATCGTCGAGATGGCTACACCTTC,CSARDRRDGYTF
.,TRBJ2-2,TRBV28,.,TGTGCCAGCAACGACAGGTTGGGCACCGGGGAGCTGTTTTTT,CASNDRLGTGELFF
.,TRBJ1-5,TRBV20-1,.,TGCAGTGCTAGTCTTGGGCTTACCAGCAATCAGCCCCAGCATTTT,CSASLGLTSNQPQHF
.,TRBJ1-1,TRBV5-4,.,TGTGCCAGCAGCTTGGATTGGGACACTGAAGCTTTCTTT,CASSLDWDTEAFF
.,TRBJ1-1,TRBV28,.,TGTGCCAGCAGTTTTTGGGGGGCGGCTTTCTTT,CASSFWGAAFF